This paragraph reports one T cell receptor (beta chain). The CDR3 loop spans 15 amino acids. J gave up 0 bases and V 6 bases, and 8 bases lay outside the gene matches. CDR1 is LNHDA and CDR2 is SQIVND in the germline V gene (reference sequence). The data are from a study of long-term antiretroviral therapy in people with HIV. At survey level, the immunoSEQ assay was run in its v3.0 version. Sequencing was designed to cover about 35,000-55,000 T-cell genomes in each sample. Profiled with immunoSEQ multiplex PCR; TCRdb holds only in-frame clones, not every one. The repertoire holds about 7,800 clones, with 81% as singletons.

The chain joins TRBV19 to TRBJ2-7; 7 bases line up with TRBD1. The source material was unsorted PBMCs, sampled roughly 2.5 years before starting antiretroviral therapy. The sequence derives from a man aged 35 to 55 with HIV. DNA of the CDR3: TGTGCCAGTAGATTTACAGGGGAAAGCTCCTACGAGCAGTACTTC. Translation: CASRFTGESSYEQYF.